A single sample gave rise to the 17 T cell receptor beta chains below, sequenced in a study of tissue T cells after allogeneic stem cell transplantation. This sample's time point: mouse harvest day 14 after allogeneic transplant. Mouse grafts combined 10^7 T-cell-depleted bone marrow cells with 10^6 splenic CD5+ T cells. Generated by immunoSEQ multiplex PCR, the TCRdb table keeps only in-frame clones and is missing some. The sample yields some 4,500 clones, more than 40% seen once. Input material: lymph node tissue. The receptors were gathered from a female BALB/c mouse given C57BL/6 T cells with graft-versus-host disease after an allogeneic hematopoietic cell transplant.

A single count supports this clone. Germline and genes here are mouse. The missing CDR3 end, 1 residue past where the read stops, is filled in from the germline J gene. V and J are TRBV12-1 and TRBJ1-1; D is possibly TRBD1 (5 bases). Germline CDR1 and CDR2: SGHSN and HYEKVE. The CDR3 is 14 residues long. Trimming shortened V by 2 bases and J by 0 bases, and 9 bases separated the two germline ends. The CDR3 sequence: CASSPGHANTEVFF. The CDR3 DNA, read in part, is TGTGCCAGCTCTCCAGGACATGCAAACACAGAAGTCTTC. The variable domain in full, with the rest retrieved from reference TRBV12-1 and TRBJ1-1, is DSGVVQSPRHIIKEKGGRSVLTCIPISGHSNVVWYQQTLGKELKFLIQHYEKVERDKGFLPSRFSVQQFDDYHSEMNMSALELEDSAMYFCASSPGHANTEVFFGKGTRLTVV.

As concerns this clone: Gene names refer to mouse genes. The CDR3 DNA, read in part, is TGTGCCAGCTCTTCCGGGACAGGGGACACCTTGTAC. The encoded protein is CASSSGTGDTLY. The complete CDR3 protein is CASSSGTGDTLYF. V is TRBV12-1 and J is TRBJ2-4, with 10 positions matching TRBD1. The CDR3 end falls 1 residue outside the read, so it is completed with the germline J gene. Germline trimming cut 3 bases from V and 7 bases from J; bases unmatched to any gene: 3. The V gene's germline CDR1 is SGHSN and CDR2 HYEKVE. The CDR3 runs 13 residues.

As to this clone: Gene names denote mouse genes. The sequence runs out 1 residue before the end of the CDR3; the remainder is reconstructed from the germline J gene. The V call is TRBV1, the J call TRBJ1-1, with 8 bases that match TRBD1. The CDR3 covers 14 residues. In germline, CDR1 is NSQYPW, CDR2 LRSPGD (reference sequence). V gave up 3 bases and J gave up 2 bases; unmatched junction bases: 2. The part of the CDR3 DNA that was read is TGCACCTGCAGTGCTGACAGGGGTAACACAGAAGTCTTC. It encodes CTCSADRGNTEVF. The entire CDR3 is CTCSADRGNTEVFF.

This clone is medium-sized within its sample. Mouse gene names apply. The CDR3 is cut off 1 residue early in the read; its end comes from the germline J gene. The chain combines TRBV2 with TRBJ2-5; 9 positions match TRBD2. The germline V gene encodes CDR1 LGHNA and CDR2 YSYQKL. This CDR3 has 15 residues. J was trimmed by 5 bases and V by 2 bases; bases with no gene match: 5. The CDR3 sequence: CASSQNWGERDTQYF. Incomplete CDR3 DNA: TGTGCCAGCAGCCAAAACTGGGGGGAAAGAGACACCCAGTAC. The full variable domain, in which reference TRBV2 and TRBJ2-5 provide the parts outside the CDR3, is DPKIIQKPKYLVAVTGSEKILICEQYLGHNAMYWYRQSAKKPLEFMFSYSYQKLMDNQTASSRFQPQSSKKNHLDLQITALKPDDSATYFCASSQNWGERDTQYFGPGTRLLVL.

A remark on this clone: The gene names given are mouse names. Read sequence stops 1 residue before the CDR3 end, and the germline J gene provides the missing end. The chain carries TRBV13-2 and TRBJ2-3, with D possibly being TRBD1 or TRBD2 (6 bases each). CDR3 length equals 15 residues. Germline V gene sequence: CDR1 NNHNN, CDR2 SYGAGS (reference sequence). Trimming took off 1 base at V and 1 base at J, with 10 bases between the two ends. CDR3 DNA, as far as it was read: TGTGCCAGCGGTGATCGGGGGCGCGGTGCAGAAACGCTGTAT. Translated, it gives CASGDRGRGAETLY. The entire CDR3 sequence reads CASGDRGRGAETLYF.

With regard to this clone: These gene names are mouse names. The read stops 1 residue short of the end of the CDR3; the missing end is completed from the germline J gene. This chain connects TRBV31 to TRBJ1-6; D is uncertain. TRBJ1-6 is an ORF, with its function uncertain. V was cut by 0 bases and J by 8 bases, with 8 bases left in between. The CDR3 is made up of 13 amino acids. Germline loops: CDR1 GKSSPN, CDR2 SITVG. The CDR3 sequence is CAWSLGGDSPLYF. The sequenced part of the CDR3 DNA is TGTGCCTGGAGTCTGGGCGGGGATTCGCCCCTCTAC.

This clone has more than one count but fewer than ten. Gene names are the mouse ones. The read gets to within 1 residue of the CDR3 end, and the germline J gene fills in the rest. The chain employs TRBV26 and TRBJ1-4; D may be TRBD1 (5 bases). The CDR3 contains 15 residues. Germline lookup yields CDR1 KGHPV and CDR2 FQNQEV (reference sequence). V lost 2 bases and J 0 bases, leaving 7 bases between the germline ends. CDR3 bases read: TGTGCCAGCAGTCTGACAGGATTTTCCAACGAAAGATTATTT. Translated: CASSLTGFSNERLF. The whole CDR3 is CASSLTGFSNERLFF.

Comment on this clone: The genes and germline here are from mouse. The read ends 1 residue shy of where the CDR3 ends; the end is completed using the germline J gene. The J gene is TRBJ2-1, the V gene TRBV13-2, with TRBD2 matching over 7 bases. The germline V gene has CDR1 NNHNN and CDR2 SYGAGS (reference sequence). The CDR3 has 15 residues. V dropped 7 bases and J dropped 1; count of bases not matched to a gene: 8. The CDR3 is CASSAGGVNYAEQFF. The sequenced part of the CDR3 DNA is TGTGCCAGCAGTGCGGGGGGGGTAAACTATGCTGAGCAGTTC.

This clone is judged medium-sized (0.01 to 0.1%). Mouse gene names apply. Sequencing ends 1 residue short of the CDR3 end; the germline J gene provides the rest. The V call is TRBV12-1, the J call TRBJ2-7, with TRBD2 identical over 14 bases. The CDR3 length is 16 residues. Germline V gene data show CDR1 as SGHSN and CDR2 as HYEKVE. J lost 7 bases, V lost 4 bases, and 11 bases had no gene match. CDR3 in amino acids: CASSPGTGGAQEEQYF. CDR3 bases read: TGTGCCAGCTCCCCCGGGACTGGGGGGGCGCAGGAGGAACAGTAC.

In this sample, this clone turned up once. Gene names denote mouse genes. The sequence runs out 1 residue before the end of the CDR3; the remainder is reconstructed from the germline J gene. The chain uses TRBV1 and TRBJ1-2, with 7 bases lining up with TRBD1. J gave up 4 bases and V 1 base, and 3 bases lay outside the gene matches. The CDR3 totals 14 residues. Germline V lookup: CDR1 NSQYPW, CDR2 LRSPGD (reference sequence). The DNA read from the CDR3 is TGCACCTGCAGTGCAGCGACAGGGTCCTCCGACTACACC. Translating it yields CTCSAATGSSDYT. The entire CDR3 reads CTCSAATGSSDYTF.

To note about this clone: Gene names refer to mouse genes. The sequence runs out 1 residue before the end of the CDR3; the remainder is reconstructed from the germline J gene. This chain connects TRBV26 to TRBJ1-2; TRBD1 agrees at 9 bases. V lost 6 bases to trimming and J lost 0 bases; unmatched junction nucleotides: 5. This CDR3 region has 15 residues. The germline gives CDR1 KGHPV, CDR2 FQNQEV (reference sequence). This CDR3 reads CASSLTGGSNSDYTF. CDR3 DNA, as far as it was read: TGTGCCAGCAGCCTGACAGGGGGTTCAAACTCCGACTACACC.

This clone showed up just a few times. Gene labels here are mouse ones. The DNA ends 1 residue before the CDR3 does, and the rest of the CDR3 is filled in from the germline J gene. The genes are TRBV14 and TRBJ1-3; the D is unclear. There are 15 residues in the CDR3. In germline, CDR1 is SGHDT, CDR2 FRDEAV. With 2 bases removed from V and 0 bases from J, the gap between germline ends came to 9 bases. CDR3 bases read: TGTGCCAGCAGTTTAGGAGGGTATTCTGGAAATACGCTCTAT. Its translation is CASSLGGYSGNTLY. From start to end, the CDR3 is CASSLGGYSGNTLYF.

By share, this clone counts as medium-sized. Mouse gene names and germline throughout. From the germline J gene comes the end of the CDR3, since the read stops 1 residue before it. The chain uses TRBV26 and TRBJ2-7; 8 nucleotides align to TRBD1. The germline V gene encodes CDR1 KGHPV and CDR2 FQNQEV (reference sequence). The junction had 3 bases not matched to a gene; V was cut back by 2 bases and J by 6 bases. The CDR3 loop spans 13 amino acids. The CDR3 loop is CASSLETGVEQYF. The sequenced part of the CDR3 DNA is TGTGCCAGCAGTCTGGAGACAGGGGTTGAACAGTAC.

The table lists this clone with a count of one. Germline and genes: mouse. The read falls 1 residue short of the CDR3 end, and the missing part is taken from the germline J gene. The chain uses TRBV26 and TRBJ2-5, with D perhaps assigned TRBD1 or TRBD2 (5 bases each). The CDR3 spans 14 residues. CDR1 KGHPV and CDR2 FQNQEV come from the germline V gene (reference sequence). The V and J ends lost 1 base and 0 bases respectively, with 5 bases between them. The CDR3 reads CASSLWGNQDTQYF. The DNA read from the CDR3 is TGTGCCAGCAGTCTGTGGGGGAACCAAGACACCCAGTAC.

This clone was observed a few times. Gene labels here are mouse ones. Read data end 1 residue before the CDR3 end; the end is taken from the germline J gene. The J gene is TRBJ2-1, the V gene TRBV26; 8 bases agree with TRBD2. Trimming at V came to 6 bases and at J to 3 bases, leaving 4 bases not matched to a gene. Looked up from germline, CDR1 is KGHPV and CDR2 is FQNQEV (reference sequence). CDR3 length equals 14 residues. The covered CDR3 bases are TGTGCCAGCAGCTCGGACTGGGTCTATGCTGAGCAGTTC. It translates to CASSSDWVYAEQF. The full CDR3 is CASSSDWVYAEQFF.

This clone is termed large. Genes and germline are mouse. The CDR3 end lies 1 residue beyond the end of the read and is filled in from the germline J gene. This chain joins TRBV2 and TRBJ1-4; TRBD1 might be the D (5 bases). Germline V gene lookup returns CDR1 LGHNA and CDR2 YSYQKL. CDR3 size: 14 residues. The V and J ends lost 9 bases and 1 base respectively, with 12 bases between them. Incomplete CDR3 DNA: TGTGCCAGTACAACCGGGGGTTCCAACGAAAGATTATTT. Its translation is CASTTGGSNERLF. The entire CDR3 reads CASTTGGSNERLFF.

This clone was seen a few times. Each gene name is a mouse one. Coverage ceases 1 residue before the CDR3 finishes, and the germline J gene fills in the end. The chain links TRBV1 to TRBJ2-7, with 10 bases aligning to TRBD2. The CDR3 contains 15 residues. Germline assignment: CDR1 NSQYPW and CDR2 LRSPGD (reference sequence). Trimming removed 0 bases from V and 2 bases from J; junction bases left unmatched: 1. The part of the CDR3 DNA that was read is TGCACCTGCAGTGCAGAGGGGACTGGGGCCTATGAACAGTAC. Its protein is CTCSAEGTGAYEQY. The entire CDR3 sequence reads CTCSAEGTGAYEQYF.